These 8 T cell receptor beta chains were sequenced from one sample in a study of control samples from healthy donors and cancer patients. TCRdb's table, derived via immunoSEQ multiplex PCR, lists solely in-frame clones and lacks some. Counted here are about 21,000 clones, roughly 84% occurring once; the ten biggest clones make up about 23%. The sequenced material came from PBMCs. Receptors originate from a man in his fifties or sixties with colorectal cancer.

The chain joins TRBV6-5 to TRBJ1-2; D may be TRBD1 (6 bases). The CDR3 sequence is 15 residues long. V lost 7 bases to trimming and J lost 8 bases, with 23 bases between them. In germline, CDR1 is MNHEY, CDR2 SVGAGI. The CDR3 here is CASNPSGDTGFGYTF. The CDR3 nucleotides are TGTGCCAGCAATCCTTCAGGGGACACCGGCTTCGGCTACACCTTC.

This clone came up once. The chain has TRBV7-2 and TRBJ1-2; D is perhaps TRBD1 (6 bases). The CDR3 spans 14 residues. Germline CDR1 and CDR2: SGHTA and FQGNSA. Deletions cut 2 bases from V and 4 bases from J, with 11 bases between. The CDR3 loop is CASSLRRQVYGYTF. DNA for the CDR3: TGTGCCAGCAGCTTAAGACGACAGGTCTATGGCTACACCTTC.

This clone was counted once. J is TRBJ2-3 and V is TRBV11-2, with D perhaps matching TRBD2 (5 bases). Germline CDR1 is SGHAT and CDR2 is FQNNGV. The CDR3 spans 17 residues. V lost 2 bases and J lost 0, with 15 bases in between. Written as DNA, the CDR3 is TGTGCCAGCAGCTTAAGGATTGTACGAGGGAGCACAGATACGCAGTATTTT. It yields the protein CASSLRIVRGSTDTQYF.

V gene TRBV20-1 combines with J gene TRBJ2-5; D not certain. V shed 3 bases and J shed 5 bases, with 13 bases lying between them. Germline CDR1 DFQATT, CDR2 SNEGSKA (reference sequence). The CDR3 loop spans 13 amino acids. CDR3 nucleotides: TGCAGTGCTAGTACCGGGTTGTGGGAGACCCAGTACTTC. Protein sequence: CSASTGLWETQYF.

The rearrangement joins TRBV27 to TRBJ2-2; D perhaps matches TRBD2 (6 bases). CDR1 is MNHEY and CDR2 is SMNVEV in the germline V gene (reference sequence). Trimming cost V 8 bases and J 6 bases, with 16 bases left between them. The CDR3 runs 14 residues. DNA for the CDR3: TGTGCCAGCCGGGTGGAACTAGCAGCCGGGGAGCTGTTTTTT. It codes for CASRVELAAGELFF.

J is TRBJ1-6 and V is TRBV19; the match to TRBD1 covers 9 bases. J gave up 2 bases and V 5 bases, and 10 bases lay outside the gene matches. The CDR3 sequence is 18 residues long. Germline V gene data show CDR1 as LNHDA and CDR2 as SQIVND (reference sequence). The CDR3 DNA follows: TGTGCCAGTAGTCCGGGACAGGGTACTATGACCTATAATTCACCCCTCCACTTT. Protein sequence: CASSPGQGTMTYNSPLHF.

The chain recombines TRBV5-1 with TRBJ1-3, with D uncertain. Germline CDR1 and CDR2: SGHRS and YFSETQ. The CDR3 covers 17 residues. The V gene lost 0 bases and the J gene lost 2 bases, with 15 bases spanning the gap. The CDR3 nucleotides are TGCGCCAGCAGCTTGGACGGCGGACTAGCCGCTGGAAACACCATATATTTT. It specifies CASSLDGGLAAGNTIYF. The full variable domain, rest sourced from reference TRBV5-1 and TRBJ1-3, is KAGVTQTPRYLIKTRGQQVTLSCSPISGHRSVSWYQQTPGQGLQFLFEYFSETQRNKGNFPGRFSGRQFSNSRSEMNVSTLELGDSALYLCASSLDGGLAAGNTIYFGEGSWLTVV.

This rearrangement joins TRBV20-1 to TRBJ1-6; D gene ambiguous. Trimming shortened V by 3 bases and J by 2 bases, and 20 bases separated the two germline ends. The CDR3 covers 18 residues. The germline V gene has CDR1 DFQATT and CDR2 SNEGSKA (reference sequence). The CDR3 coding sequence is TGCAGTGCTAGTAAGGGCAGGTGGACCGGTCCCTATAATTCACCCCTCCACTTT. Amino acids: CSASKGRWTGPYNSPLHF.